Sequencing of this T cell receptor (beta chain) was carried out in a study of blood T cell repertoires in COVID-19. V lost 3 bases, J lost 2 bases, and 4 bases stayed unmatched. There are 15 residues in the CDR3. The V gene's germline CDR1 is MGHRA and CDR2 YSYEKL. Generated by immunoSEQ multiplex PCR, the TCRdb table keeps only in-frame clones and is missing some. Among about 46,000 clones listed, 70% to 85% were seen once. The V call is TRBV4-1, the J call TRBJ2-7, with 10 positions matching TRBD1. Source material: peripheral blood. The clonotype was recovered from a man aged 55-75 years with acute or convalescent COVID-19. CDR3 nucleotides: TGCGCCAGCAGCCAGGGGACAGGGGCGACCTACGAGCAGTACTTC. Its translation: CASSQGTGATYEQYF.